This entry describes one T cell receptor beta chain. Other nucleotide sequences in the sample specify the same CDR3. The data were produced by immunoSEQ multiplex PCR, yet TCRdb's version contains in-frame clones alone and is incomplete. Found here are 130,000 to 150,000 clones, roughly 84% of them singletons; the top ten hold about 2.6%. The data were taken from a study of blood T cell repertoires in COVID-19. The source material was peripheral blood. This TCR came from a human donor with acute or convalescent COVID-19. The donor label of this sample is uncertain.

The CDR3 sequence is CASSPRQGRNSPLHF. For the CDR3, the DNA is TGTGCCAGCAGTCCTCGACAGGGCCGTAATTCACCCCTCCACTTT. J is TRBJ1-6 and V is TRBV7-9; 7 bases are a match to TRBD1. This CDR3 is 15 amino acids long. Unmatched junction bases numbered 8, after V lost 6 bases and J lost 6 bases. Germline lookup yields CDR1 SEHNR and CDR2 FQNEAQ (reference sequence).